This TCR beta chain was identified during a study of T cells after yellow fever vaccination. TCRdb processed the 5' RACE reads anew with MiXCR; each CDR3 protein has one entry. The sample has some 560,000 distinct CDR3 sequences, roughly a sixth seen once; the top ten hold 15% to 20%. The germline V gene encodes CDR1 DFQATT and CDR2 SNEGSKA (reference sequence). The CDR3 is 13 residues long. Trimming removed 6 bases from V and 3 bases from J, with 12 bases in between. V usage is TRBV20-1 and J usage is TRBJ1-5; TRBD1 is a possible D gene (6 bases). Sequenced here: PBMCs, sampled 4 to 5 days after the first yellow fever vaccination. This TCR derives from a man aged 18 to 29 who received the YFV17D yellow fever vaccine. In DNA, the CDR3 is TGCAGTGCGCTTACAGGGCCCAATCAGCCCCAGCATTTT. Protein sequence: CSALTGPNQPQHF.